These 4 T cell receptor beta chains originate from one sample sequenced in a study of patients and donors after allogeneic stem cell transplantation. TCRdb reanalysed the RT-PCR reads using MiXCR and keeps one entry per CDR3 protein. The table has under 200,000 distinct CDR3 sequences, 24% seen once. The specimen sequenced was blood, either unsorted or a sorted T cell fraction (not recorded which). The receptors come from a human donor who was either an allogeneic HSCT recipient or a stem cell or donor lymphocyte infusion donor (not recorded which). It is not recorded whose cells these are; they may come from a transplant donor.

The J gene is TRBJ2-7, the V gene TRBV20-1; TRBD2 matches 7 bases. Germline CDR1 DFQATT, CDR2 SNEGSKA (reference sequence). There are 14 residues in the CDR3. J was trimmed by 1 base and V by 4 bases; bases with no gene match: 7. CDR3 protein: CSAIQPSGSYEQYF. Written as DNA, the CDR3 is TGCAGTGCTATCCAGCCTAGCGGATCCTACGAGCAGTACTTC.

Only a few counts were recorded for this clonotype. The chain combines TRBV29-1 with TRBJ1-2; D remains unclear. Germline CDR1 is SQVTM and CDR2 is ANQGSEA. This CDR3 contains 13 residues. V was pared by 3 bases and J by 6 bases, with 14 bases between. The CDR3 spells CSVDGGLGHGYTF. The CDR3 region has the DNA TGCAGCGTTGATGGCGGCCTAGGCCATGGCTACACCTTC.

This clonotype was detected only a few times. The J gene is TRBJ2-1, the V gene TRBV20-1; D is tentatively TRBD1 or TRBD2 (5 bases each). CDR3 length: 17 amino acids. Trimming took off 2 bases at V and 6 bases at J, with 23 bases between the two ends. Germline V CDR1 and CDR2: DFQATT, SNEGSKA (reference sequence). The CDR3 protein is CSARSPFRDGYGNEQFF. DNA for the CDR3: TGCAGTGCTAGATCCCCTTTTCGGGACGGATACGGCAATGAGCAGTTCTTC.

The chain uses TRBV7-9 and TRBJ1-1; 7 bases line up with TRBD1. With 5 bases clipped from V and 1 base from J, the junction kept 7 bases outside the gene matches. Germline loops: CDR1 SEHNR, CDR2 FQNEAQ (reference sequence). CDR3 size: 15 residues. The DNA for the CDR3 is TGTGCCAGCAGCCCCAGGACAGGAACGAACACTGAAGCTTTCTTT. Amino acid sequence: CASSPRTGTNTEAFF.